This T cell receptor (beta chain) was sequenced for a study of control samples from healthy donors and cancer patients. CDR3 length equals 14 residues. In germline, CDR1 is SGHTA, CDR2 FQGNSA. The V gene end was trimmed by 5 bases and the J gene end by 7 bases; junction bases not matched to a gene: 3. Clones were read by immunoSEQ multiplex PCR, and TCRdb kept only the in-frame ones, dropping some. This sample has over 85,000 clones, with about 90% found just once. The receptor's source is a woman between 18 and 30 years old in good health. The V call is TRBV7-2, the J call TRBJ2-1, with 12 bases identical to TRBD2. Sequencing used blood. Here the CDR3 DNA reads TGTGCCAGCAGCGCACTAGCGGGAGGTAATGAGCAGTTCTTC. This codes for CASSALAGGNEQFF.